This T cell receptor (beta chain) stems from a study of cytomegalovirus exposure and HLA in healthy donors. This CDR3 comprises 15 residues. With 5 bases clipped from V and 7 bases from J, the junction kept 12 bases outside the gene matches. Per the germline V gene, CDR1 is MDHEN and CDR2 is SYDVKM. The PCR ran on 60 Vbeta and 13 Jbeta primers. The protocol was immunoSEQ multiplex PCR, while the TCRdb copy is restricted to in-frame clones and leaves out a portion. This table has 100,000 to 150,000 clones, over 70% appearing once. Worth noting for this clone: What it binds is not known.

Overall study findings and caveats: A later analysis, which compared TCR beta chains of equal frequency, found the HLA-associated ones more clonally expanded. Highest at DRB1 and lowest at HLA-C, TCR association rates differed among HLA loci in a later analysis. There were approximately 150 TCR beta chains listed as cytomegalovirus-associated.

Material: PBMCs. This TCR derives from a female donor in good health and CMV-seronegative. V usage is TRBV28 and J usage is TRBJ1-1; 8 bases map to TRBD1. The DNA for the CDR3 is TGTGCCAGCAGTCCCCGGGACAGGAGAAGCCTTGAAGCTTTCTTT. It specifies CASSPRDRRSLEAFF.